This T cell receptor (beta chain) stems from a study of cytomegalovirus exposure and HLA in healthy donors. Germline V gene sequence: CDR1 MNHNY, CDR2 SVGAGI (reference sequence). V lost 6 bases, J lost 5 bases, and 10 bases stayed unmatched. This CDR3 has 15 amino acids. Study outcomes and limitations: A later analysis reportedly identified an Asian-associated ancestry cluster as carrying fewer N-insertions than the approximately 710-donor mean.

The PCR made use of 60 Vbeta and 13 Jbeta primers. The table came from immunoSEQ multiplex PCR; TCRdb's copy has only in-frame clones and leaves some out. This sample yields roughly 200,000 clones, of which approximately 78% are seen a single time; about 3.1% belongs to the top ten. In the case of this clone: Its specificity is not known.

The sequence derives from a man aged 30-40 years in good health and CMV-seronegative. The gene calls are TRBV6-6 and TRBJ1-2, with 9 bases identical to TRBD1. Material: PBMCs. Here the CDR3 reads CASRDHRGLEYGYTF. In DNA, the CDR3 is TGTGCCAGCAGGGATCACAGGGGGCTGGAATATGGCTACACCTTC.